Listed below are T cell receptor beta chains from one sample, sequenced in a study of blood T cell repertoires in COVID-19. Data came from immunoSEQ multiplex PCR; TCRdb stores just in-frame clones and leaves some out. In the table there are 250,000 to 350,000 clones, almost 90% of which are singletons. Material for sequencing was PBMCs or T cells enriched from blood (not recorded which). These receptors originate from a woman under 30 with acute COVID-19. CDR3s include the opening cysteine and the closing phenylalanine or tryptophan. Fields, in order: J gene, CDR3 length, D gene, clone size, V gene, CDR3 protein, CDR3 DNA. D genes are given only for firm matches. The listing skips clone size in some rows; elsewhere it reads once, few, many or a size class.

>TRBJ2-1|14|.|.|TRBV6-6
CASTSRGSDNEQFF
TGTGCCAGCACCTCCCGGGGTAGCGACAATGAGCAGTTCTTC
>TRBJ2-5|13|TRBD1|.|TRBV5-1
CASSPTGQETQYF
TGCGCCAGCAGCCCGACAGGGCAAGAGACCCAGTACTTC
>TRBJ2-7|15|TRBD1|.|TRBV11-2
CASSRGGQGSYEQYF
TGTGCCAGCAGCCGAGGGGGACAGGGGTCCTACGAGCAGTACTTC
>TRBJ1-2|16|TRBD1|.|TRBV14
CASSQTRPGQGYGYTF
TGTGCCAGCAGCCAAACCCGTCCGGGACAGGGCTATGGCTACACCTTC
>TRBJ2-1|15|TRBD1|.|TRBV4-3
CASSLGTATYNEQFF
TGCGCCAGCAGCCTTGGGACAGCAACCTACAATGAGCAGTTCTTC
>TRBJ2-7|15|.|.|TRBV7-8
CASSLLLGGTYEQYF
TGTGCCAGCAGCTTACTTTTGGGAGGTACCTACGAGCAGTACTTC
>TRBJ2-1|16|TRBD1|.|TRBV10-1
CASSDGQGAGKDEQFF
TGCGCCAGCAGCGATGGACAGGGGGCGGGGAAAGATGAGCAGTTCTTC
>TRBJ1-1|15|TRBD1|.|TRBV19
CASSKAGTGNTEAFF
TGTGCCAGTAGCAAAGCCGGGACAGGGAACACTGAAGCTTTCTTT
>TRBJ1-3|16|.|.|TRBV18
CASSPSLAGTGNTIYF
TGTGCCAGCTCACCCAGTCTAGCGGGGACTGGAAACACCATATATTTT
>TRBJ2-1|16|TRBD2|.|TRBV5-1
CASSSGRTSGLNEQFF
TGCGCCAGCAGCTCTGGCAGGACTAGCGGGCTTAATGAGCAGTTCTTC
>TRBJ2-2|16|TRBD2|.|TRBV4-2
CASSPFSGTNTGELFF
TGTGCCAGCAGCCCCTTTAGCGGGACGAACACCGGGGAGCTGTTTTTT
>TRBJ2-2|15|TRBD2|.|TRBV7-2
CASSLKPGGTGELFF
TGTGCCAGCAGCTTAAAACCGGGAGGAACCGGGGAGCTGTTTTTT
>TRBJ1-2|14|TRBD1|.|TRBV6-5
CASSYSNRGKGYTF
TGTGCCAGCAGTTACTCGAACAGGGGGAAGGGCTACACCTTC
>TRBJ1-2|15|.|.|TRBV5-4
CASSLDRGTNYGYTF
TGTGCCAGCAGCTTGGATCGGGGTACTAACTATGGCTACACCTTC
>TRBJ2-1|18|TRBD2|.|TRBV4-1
CASSRQLAGVPLYNEQFF
TGCGCCAGCAGCCGCCAACTAGCGGGAGTTCCACTCTACAATGAGCAGTTCTTC
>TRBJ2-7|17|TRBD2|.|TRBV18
CASSPRVFSGSSYEQYF
TGTGCCAGCTCACCACGAGTCTTTAGCGGGAGTTCTTACGAGCAGTACTTC
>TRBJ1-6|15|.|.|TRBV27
CASSLSVTPNSPLHF
TGTGCCAGCAGTCTGTCGGTTACCCCCAATTCACCCCTCCACTTT
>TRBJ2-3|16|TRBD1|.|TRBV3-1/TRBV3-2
CASSQSPYRGADTQYF
TGTGCCAGCAGCCAATCCCCATACAGGGGGGCAGATACGCAGTATTTT
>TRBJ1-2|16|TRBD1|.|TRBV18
CANANITGGANYGYTF
TGTGCCAACGCCAACATAACAGGGGGAGCTAACTATGGCTACACCTTC
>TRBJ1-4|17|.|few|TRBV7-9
CASSLGQAARNNEKLFF
TGTGCCAGCAGCTTAGGACAGGCGGCGCGTAATAATGAAAAACTGTTTTTT
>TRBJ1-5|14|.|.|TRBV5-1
CASSPSGDNQPQHF
TGCGCCAGCAGCCCGAGCGGGGATAATCAGCCCCAGCATTTT
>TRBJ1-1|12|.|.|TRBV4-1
CASSPPGLVTFF
TGCGCCAGCAGCCCACCCGGACTTGTGACTTTCTTT
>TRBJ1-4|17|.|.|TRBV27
CASSLSTQGPLREKLFF
TGTGCCAGCAGTTTATCCACACAGGGACCCCTTAGGGAAAAACTGTTTTTT
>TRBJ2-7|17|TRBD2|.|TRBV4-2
CASSPGTTSGSSYEQYF
TGTGCCAGCAGCCCAGGAACTACTAGCGGGTCTTCCTACGAGCAGTACTTC
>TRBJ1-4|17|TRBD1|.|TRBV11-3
CASSLDLRDRVDEKLFF
TGTGCCAGCAGCTTAGATCTGAGGGACAGGGTTGATGAAAAACTGTTTTTT
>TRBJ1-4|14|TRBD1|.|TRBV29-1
CSVTWAGGREKLFF
TGCAGCGTTACCTGGGCAGGGGGCCGGGAAAAACTGTTTTTT
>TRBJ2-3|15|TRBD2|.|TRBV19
CASSNTGLLADTQYF
TGTGCCAGTAGTAATACGGGACTACTTGCGGATACGCAGTATTTT
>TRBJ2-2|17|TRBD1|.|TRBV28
CASSLFYSTGGLGELFF
TGTGCCAGCAGTTTATTCTATTCGACAGGGGGCCTCGGGGAGCTGTTTTTT
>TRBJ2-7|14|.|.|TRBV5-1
CASSFRSSSYEQYF
TGCGCCAGCAGCTTCCGGTCTTCCTCCTACGAGCAGTACTTC
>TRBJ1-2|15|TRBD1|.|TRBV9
CASSARDSQNYGYTF
TGTGCCAGCAGCGCAAGGGACAGCCAAAACTATGGCTACACCTTC
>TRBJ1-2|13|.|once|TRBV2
CASSETGSYGYTF
TGTGCCAGCAGTGAAACGGGGTCCTATGGCTACACCTTC
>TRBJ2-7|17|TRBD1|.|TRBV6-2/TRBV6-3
CASSYGVRAGGSYEQYF
TGTGCCAGCAGTTACGGGGTTCGGGCAGGGGGCTCCTACGAGCAGTACTTC
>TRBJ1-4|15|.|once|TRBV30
CAWSVRGTGNEKLFF
TGTGCCTGGAGTGTACGAGGGACTGGTAATGAAAAACTGTTTTTT
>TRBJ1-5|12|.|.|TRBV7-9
CASSLPNQPQHF
TGTGCCAGCAGCTTACCGAATCAGCCCCAGCATTTT
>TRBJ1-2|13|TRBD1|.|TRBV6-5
CASSSRDRGGYTF
TGTGCCAGCAGTTCACGGGACAGGGGCGGCTACACCTTC
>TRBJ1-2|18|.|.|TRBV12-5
CASGLVPDGTPIGYGYTF
TGTGCTAGTGGTTTGGTCCCCGACGGGACACCGATTGGGTATGGCTACACCTTC